A single sample gave rise to the 11 T cell receptor beta chains below, sequenced in a study of blood T cell repertoires in COVID-19 (dated by TCRdb to 2019 to 2021). The method was the immunoSEQ multiplex PCR assay. TCRdb retrieved this table from immuneACCESS and kept in-frame rearrangements only. Not all clones are present; in checked studies, unresolved V genes account for under half, and no reason is known for the remainder. The table for this sample lists some 87,000 clones; approximately 80% of them were counted only once. Roughly 24% of the sample lies in the top ten. The source material was peripheral blood. These receptors all come from a human donor in a cohort sampled during active COVID-19.

The rearrangement joins TRBV19 to TRBJ2-1; 9 positions agree with TRBD2. There are 15 residues in the CDR3. The trim removed 5 bases at V and 3 bases at J, leaving 5 bases unmatched. The germline V gene encodes CDR1 LNHDA and CDR2 SQIVND (reference sequence). The CDR3 DNA sequence: TGTGCCAGTAGTCCAGGGACTAGCAGCTACAATGAGCAGTTCTTC. Protein product: CASSPGTSSYNEQFF.

This rearrangement joins TRBV6-2 or TRBV6-3 to TRBJ2-3; 7 bases align to TRBD1. The CDR3 has 17 residues. J gave up 6 bases and V 0 bases, and 12 bases lay outside the gene matches. CDR1 and CDR2 (germline): MNHEY, SVGEGT. CDR3 loop: CASSYSPGQALRDTQYF. The CDR3 DNA reads TGTGCCAGCAGTTACTCCCCCGGACAGGCGCTCAGGGATACGCAGTATTTT.

The chain is built from TRBV25-1 and TRBJ2-7, with unresolved D. Germline assignment: CDR1 MGHDK and CDR2 SYGVNS. The CDR3 loop spans 12 amino acids. V shed 6 bases and J shed 4 bases, with 10 bases lying between them. CDR3 loop: CASRRSSYEQYF. CDR3 nucleotide sequence: TGTGCCAGCAGGAGAAGTTCGTACGAGCAGTACTTC.

The V and J genes are TRBV18 and TRBJ2-2; 12 bases match TRBD1. Germline V gene data show CDR1 as KGHSH and CDR2 as LQKENI. CDR3 length: 17 amino acids. V trimming: 3 bases; J trimming: 5 bases; junction bases outside the gene matches: 7. The CDR3 nucleotides are TGTGCCAGCTCACCCCCGGGACAGGGGGCCGGAACCGGGGAGCTGTTTTTT. Residues: CASSPPGQGAGTGELFF.

V is TRBV5-4 and J is TRBJ2-2; 8 positions match TRBD1. J lost 0 bases, V lost 6 bases, and 4 bases had no gene match. The CDR3 spans 15 residues. Germline-derived CDR1 and CDR2 are SGHNT and YYREEE (reference sequence). The CDR3 nucleotides read TGTGCCAGCAAAATGGACAGGGCGAACACCGGGGAGCTGTTTTTT. Its protein product is CASKMDRANTGELFF.

The chain couples TRBV10-1 to TRBJ2-5; D possibly corresponds to TRBD2 (6 bases). The V and J ends lost 6 bases and 3 bases respectively, with 17 bases between them. This CDR3 is 15 amino acids long. CDR1 is WNHNN and CDR2 is SYGVQD in the germline V gene (reference sequence). CDR3 region: CASSAVGTSKETQYF. The CDR3 nucleotides are TGCGCCAGCAGCGCCGTTGGGACTTCAAAAGAGACCCAGTACTTC.

This CDR3 is CASSKTSGAAGEQFF. DNA of the CDR3: TGTGCCAGCAGTAAAACTAGCGGGGCCGCAGGTGAGCAGTTCTTC. This chain joins TRBV7-2 and TRBJ2-1, with 10 positions matching TRBD2. In germline, CDR1 is SGHTA, CDR2 FQGNSA. The V segment lost 6 bases and the J segment 9 bases; nucleotides outside the gene matches: 11. This CDR3 is 15 amino acids long.

V and J are TRBV6-6 and TRBJ2-1; the match to TRBD2 covers 7 bases. CDR1 is MNHNY, CDR2 SVGAGI, per germline (reference sequence). The trim removed 1 base at V and 2 bases at J, leaving 2 bases unmatched. The CDR3 runs to 15 residues. CDR3 coding DNA: TGTGCCAGCAGTTACTTAGCGGGTGCCTACAATGAGCAGTTCTTC. Translating gives CASSYLAGAYNEQFF.

This rearrangement joins TRBV4-1 to TRBJ1-2; tentatively, D is TRBD1 (6 bases). The germline CDR1 and CDR2 sequences are MGHRA and YSYEKL. Trimming removed 3 bases from V and 1 base from J, with 15 bases in between. The CDR3 is 16 amino acids. This chain's CDR3 is CASSQQLGTNNYGYTF. CDR3 nucleotides: TGCGCCAGCAGCCAGCAGCTCGGGACAAATAACTATGGCTACACCTTC.

This sequence joins TRBV24-1 and TRBJ1-6; D might be TRBD1 (5 bases). V was cut by 7 bases and J by 8 bases, with 14 bases left in between. The CDR3 has 14 residues. Germline V gene lookup returns CDR1 KGHDR and CDR2 SFDVKD. CDR3 nucleotides: TGTGCCACCAGCGCCGCAGGGTTGTATTCACCCCTCCACTTT. It encodes CATSAAGLYSPLHF.

The gene calls are TRBV5-1 and TRBJ2-1; 7 bases are a match to TRBD1. With V trimmed by 3 bases and J by 7 bases, 7 bases remained unmatched. Germline V gives CDR1 SGHRS, CDR2 YFSETQ. CDR3 length: 14 residues. The CDR3: CASSSGQVVNEQFF. The CDR3 DNA follows: TGCGCCAGCAGCTCCGGACAGGTGGTAAATGAGCAGTTCTTC.